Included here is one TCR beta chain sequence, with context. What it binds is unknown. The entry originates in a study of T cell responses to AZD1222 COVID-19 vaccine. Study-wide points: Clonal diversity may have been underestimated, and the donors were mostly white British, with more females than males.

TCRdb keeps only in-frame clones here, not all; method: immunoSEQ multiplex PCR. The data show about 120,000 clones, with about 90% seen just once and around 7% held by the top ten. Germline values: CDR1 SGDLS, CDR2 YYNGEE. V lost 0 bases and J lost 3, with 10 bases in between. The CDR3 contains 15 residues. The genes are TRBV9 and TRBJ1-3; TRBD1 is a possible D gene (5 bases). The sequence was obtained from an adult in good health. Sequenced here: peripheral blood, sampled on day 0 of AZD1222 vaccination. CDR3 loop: CASSVDGGVGNTIYF. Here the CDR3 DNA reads TGTGCCAGCAGCGTAGATGGGGGGGTTGGAAACACCATATATTTT.